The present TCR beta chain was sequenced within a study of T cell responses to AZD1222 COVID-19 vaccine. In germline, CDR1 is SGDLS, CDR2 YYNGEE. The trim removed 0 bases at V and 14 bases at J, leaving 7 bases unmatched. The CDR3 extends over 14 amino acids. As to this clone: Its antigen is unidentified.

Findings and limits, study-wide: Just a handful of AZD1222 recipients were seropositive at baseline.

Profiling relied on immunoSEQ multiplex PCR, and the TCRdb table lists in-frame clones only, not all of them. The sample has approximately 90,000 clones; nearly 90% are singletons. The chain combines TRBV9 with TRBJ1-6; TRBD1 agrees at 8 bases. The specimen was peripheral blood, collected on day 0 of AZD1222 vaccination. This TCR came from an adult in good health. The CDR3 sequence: CASSVDSGTGTLHF. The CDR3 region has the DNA TGTGCCAGCAGCGTAGACTCCGGGACAGGAACCCTCCACTTT.